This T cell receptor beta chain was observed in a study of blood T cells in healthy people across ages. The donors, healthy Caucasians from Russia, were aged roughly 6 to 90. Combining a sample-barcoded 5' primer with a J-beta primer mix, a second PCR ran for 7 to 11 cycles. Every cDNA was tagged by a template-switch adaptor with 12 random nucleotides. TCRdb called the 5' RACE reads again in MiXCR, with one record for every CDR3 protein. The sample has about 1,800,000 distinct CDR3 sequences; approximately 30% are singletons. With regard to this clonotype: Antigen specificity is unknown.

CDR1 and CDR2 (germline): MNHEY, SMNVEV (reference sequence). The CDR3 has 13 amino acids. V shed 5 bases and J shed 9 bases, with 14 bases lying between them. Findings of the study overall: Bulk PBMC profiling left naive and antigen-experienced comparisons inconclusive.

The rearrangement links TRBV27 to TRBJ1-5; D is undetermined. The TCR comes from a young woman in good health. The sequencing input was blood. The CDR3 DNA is TGTGCCAGCAGTCTTTCGATTTATCGGCCCCAGCATTTT. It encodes CASSLSIYRPQHF.